This TCR beta chain was retrieved from a study of shared clonotypes between healthy human individuals. The overall study: Those who served as donors were a couple of women and a few men between the ages of 18 and 49.

This table comes from immunoSEQ multiplex PCR, and its TCRdb copy is limited to in-frame clones, with some not included. The sample holds 2 million to 2.5 million clones, over 85% seen once. Study conclusions and caveats: All-four-donor shared clonotypes had higher generation probabilities than non-shared clonotypes did. Rarefaction revealed incomplete sorted-subset sequencing despite large depth.

With respect to this clone: Its specificity is not known.

V lost 3 bases to trimming and J lost 8 bases, with 8 bases between them. In germline, CDR1 is SGHDT, CDR2 YYEEEE. The CDR3 runs 11 residues. J is TRBJ1-1 and V is TRBV5-6, with D unclear. Sequencing used naive CD4+ T cells from PBMCs. Documented subset: CD45RA+ positively selected. The receptor was isolated from a man between 18 and 29 years old in good health. Some clones in this sample may be carry-over from other donors' samples. The CDR3 sequence: CASSSAREAFF. The DNA for the CDR3 is TGTGCCAGCAGCTCTGCGAGAGAAGCTTTCTTT.